This TCR beta chain was retrieved from a study of shared clonotypes between healthy human individuals. Germline V gene sequence: CDR1 KGHSH, CDR2 LQKENI. The CDR3 runs to 13 residues. The V gene lost 4 bases and the J gene lost 2 bases, with 8 bases spanning the gap. Deep level was the assay's run setting. Across several immunoSEQ plates, the genomic DNA of each subset was split evenly. As handled by the study authors: Without quality scores, immunoSEQ junctional reads could not be filtered like full-length reads. Measured with immunoSEQ multiplex PCR; TCRdb has only the in-frame clones, and not every one. D and trimming were read from the DNA, whereas the V and J calls and clone size are those reported in that table. The sample records about 490,000 clones, around 80% being singletons.

The rearrangement joins TRBV18 to TRBJ2-5; possible D gene TRBD1, 5 bases. The sequence was obtained from a woman aged 40 to 50 in good health. Some clones in this sample may be carry-over from other donors' samples. The specimen sequenced was PBMCs. CDR3 in amino acids: CASSLRQQETQYF. CDR3 nucleotides: TGTGCCAGCTCACTAAGACAGCAAGAGACCCAGTACTTC.